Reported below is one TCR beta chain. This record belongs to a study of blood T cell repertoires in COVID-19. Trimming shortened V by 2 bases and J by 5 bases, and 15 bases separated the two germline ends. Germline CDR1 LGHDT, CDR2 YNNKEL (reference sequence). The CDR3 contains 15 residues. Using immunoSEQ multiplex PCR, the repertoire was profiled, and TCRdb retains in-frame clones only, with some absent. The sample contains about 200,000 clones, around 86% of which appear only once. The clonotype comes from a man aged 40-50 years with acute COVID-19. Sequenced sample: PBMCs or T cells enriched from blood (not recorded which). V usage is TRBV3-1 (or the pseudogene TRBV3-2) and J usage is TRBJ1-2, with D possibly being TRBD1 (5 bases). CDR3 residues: CASSQSDRPFYGYTF. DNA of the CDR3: TGTGCCAGCAGCCAATCTGACAGACCTTTTTATGGCTACACCTTC.